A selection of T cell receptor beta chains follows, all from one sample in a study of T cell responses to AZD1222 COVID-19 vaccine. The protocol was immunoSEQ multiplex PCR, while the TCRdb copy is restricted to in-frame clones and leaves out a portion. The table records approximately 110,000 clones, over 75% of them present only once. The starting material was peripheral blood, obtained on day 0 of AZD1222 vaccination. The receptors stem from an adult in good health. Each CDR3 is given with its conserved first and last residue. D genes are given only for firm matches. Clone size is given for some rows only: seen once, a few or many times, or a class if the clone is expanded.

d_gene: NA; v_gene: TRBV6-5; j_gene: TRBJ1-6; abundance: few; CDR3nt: TGTGCCAGCAGTTACTCGAGAGATGGCGCTGGGGCCCTCCACTTT; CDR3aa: CASSYSRDGAGALHF
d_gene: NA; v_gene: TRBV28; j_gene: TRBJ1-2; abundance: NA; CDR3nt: TGTGCCAGCAGTTTAAGGGGGGGTTCCTATGGCTACACCTTC; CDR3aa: CASSLRGGSYGYTF
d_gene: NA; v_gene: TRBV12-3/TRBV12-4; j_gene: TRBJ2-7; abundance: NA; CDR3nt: TGTGCCAGCAGTTTAGACCCAAGTTACGAGCAGTACTTC; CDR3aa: CASSLDPSYEQYF
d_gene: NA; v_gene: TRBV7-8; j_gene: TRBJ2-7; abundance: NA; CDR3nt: TGTGCCAGCAGCCTGACAGGACCGAATACCTACGAGCAGTACTTC; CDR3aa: CASSLTGPNTYEQYF
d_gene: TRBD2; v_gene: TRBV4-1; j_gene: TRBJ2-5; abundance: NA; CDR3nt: TGCGCCAGCAGCCAAGGGTTAGGAGCGGGGACGGGGGAGACCCAGTACTTC; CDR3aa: CASSQGLGAGTGETQYF
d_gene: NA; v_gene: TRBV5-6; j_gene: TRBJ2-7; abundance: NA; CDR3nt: TGTGCCAGCAGCCTGCCCCCCGGTTCCACACTTGGCGACGAGCAGTACTTC; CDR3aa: CASSLPPGSTLGDEQYF
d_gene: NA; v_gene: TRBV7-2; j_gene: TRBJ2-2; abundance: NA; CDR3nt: TGTGCCAGCAGCTCTGAATCCACCGGGGAGCTGTTTTTT; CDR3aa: CASSSESTGELFF
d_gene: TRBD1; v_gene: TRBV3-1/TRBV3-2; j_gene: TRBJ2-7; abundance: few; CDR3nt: TGTGCCAGCAGCCAAACAGGGGCCAACGAGCAGTACTTC; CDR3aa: CASSQTGANEQYF
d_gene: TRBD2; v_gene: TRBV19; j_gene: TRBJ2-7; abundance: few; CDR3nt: TGTGCCAGCACGGGACTAGCCGGATTAGGGGAGCAGTACTTC; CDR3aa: CASTGLAGLGEQYF
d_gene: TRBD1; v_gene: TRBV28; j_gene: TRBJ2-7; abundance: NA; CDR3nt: TGTGCCAGCAGTACCTTAGACAGGGTCGGGTACGAGCAGTACTTC; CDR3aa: CASSTLDRVGYEQYF
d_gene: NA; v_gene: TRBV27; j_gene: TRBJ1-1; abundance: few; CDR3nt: TGTGCCAGCAGCTCTACTTTCCAGGTCACTGAAGCTTTCTTT; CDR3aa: CASSSTFQVTEAFF
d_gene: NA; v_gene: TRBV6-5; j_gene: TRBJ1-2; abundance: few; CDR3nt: TGTGCCAGCATAAGGGCTTCCGATTCCTCCTATGGCTACACCTTC; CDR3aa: CASIRASDSSYGYTF
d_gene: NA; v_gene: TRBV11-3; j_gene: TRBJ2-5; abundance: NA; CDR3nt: TGTGCCAGCAGCTTACGGTCGGGATTGGAAGAGACCCAGTACTTC; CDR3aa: CASSLRSGLEETQYF
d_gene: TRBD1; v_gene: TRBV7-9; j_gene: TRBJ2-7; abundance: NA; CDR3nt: TGTGCCAGCAGCCCCAGGTTGGCAGGGGGCGGGGTGAGGGAGCAGTACTTC; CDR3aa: CASSPRLAGGGVREQYF
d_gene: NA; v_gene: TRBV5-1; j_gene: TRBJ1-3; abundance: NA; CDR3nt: TGCGCCAGCAGCTTGGCCGCGGTAGGGGGTGGAAACACCATATATTTT; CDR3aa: CASSLAAVGGGNTIYF
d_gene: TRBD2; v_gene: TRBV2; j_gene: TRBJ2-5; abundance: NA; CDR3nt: TGTGCCAGCAGTCCCATACTAGCGGGGGGGATCTTCCAAGAGACCCAGTACTTC; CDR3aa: CASSPILAGGIFQETQYF
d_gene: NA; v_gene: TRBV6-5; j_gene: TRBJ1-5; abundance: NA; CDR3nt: TGTGCCGGTTCTACAGCGGGCAATCAGCCCCAGCATTTT; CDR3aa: CAGSTAGNQPQHF
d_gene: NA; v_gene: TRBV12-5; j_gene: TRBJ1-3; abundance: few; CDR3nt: TGTGCTAGTGGTTTGGGGACACCAGGGGGAAACACCATATATTTT; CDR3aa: CASGLGTPGGNTIYF
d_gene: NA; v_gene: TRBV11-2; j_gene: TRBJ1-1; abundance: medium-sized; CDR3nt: TGTGCCAGCAGCTGGACGGGGGCGGTAGCTTTCTTT; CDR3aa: CASSWTGAVAFF
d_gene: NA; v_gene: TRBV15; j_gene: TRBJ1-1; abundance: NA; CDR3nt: TGTGCCACCAGCAGAGTCAGGGTGACTGAAGCTTTCTTT; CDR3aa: CATSRVRVTEAFF
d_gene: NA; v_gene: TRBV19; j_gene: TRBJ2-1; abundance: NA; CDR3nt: TGTGCCAGTAGAGGGGGGTTTTTGGTCAATGAGCAGTTCTTC; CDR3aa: CASRGGFLVNEQFF
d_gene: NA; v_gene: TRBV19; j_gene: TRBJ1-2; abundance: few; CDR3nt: TGTGCCAGCACAATTACAGGCATAAGTAACTATGGCTACACCTTC; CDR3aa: CASTITGISNYGYTF
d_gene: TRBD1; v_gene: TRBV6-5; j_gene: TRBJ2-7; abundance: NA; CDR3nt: TGTGCCAGCAGTCGGGGAGGGACAGGGACCTACGAGCAGTACTTC; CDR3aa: CASSRGGTGTYEQYF
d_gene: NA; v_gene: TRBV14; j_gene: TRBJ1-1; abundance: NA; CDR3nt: TGTGCCAGCAGTGTTGGGGAGGGCACTGAAGCTTTCTTT; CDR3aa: CASSVGEGTEAFF
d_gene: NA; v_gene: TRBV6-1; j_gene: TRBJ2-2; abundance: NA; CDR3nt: TGTGCCAGCAGTGAACGGGCAGGGCTCACCGGGGAGCTGTTTTTT; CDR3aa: CASSERAGLTGELFF
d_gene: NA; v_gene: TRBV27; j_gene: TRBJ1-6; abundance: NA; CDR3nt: TGTGCCAGCAGTTCACGATCGGGCTCACCCCTCCACTTT; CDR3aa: CASSSRSGSPLHF
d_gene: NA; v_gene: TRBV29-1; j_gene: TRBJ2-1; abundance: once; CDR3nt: TGCAGCGTTAGTTCCTACAATGAGCAGTTCTTC; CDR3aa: CSVSSYNEQFF
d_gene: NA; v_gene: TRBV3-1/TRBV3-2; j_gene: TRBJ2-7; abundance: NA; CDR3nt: TGTGCCAGCAGCCAGGGACGCGTCTCCTACGAGCAGTACTTC; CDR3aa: CASSQGRVSYEQYF